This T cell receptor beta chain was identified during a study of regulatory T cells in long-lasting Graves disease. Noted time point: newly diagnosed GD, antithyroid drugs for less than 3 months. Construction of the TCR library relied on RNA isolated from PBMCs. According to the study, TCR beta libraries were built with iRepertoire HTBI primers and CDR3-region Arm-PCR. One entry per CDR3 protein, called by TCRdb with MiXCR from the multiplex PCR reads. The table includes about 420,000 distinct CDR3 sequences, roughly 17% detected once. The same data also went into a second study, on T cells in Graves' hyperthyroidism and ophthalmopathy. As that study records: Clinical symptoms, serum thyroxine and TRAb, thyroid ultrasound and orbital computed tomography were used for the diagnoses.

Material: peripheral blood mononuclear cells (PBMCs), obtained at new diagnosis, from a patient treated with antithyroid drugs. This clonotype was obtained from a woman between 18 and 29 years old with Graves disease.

CDR3 residues: CASSVMGRAEADTQYF. The CDR3 DNA reads TGTGCCAGCAGCGTGATGGGGAGGGCCGAGGCAGATACGCAGTATTTT. The genes are TRBV7-2 and TRBJ2-3; TRBD2 matches 7 bases. V gave up 5 bases and J gave up 4 bases; unmatched junction bases: 12. Per the germline V gene, CDR1 is SGHTA and CDR2 is FQGNSA. This CDR3 contains 16 residues.